These T cell receptor beta chains were read from a single sample in a study of blood T cells in healthy people across ages. TCRdb reanalysed the 5' RACE reads using MiXCR and keeps one entry per CDR3 protein. The sample lists around 650,000 distinct CDR3 sequences; 40% to 50% were seen once. Sequencing used blood. Every receptor here comes from an elderly man in good health. CDR3s include the opening cysteine and the closing phenylalanine or tryptophan. The D gene is left open where the match is weak. Only some rows state a clone size, as once, few, many or a class for expanded clones.

V: TRBV21-1; D: NA; J: TRBJ2-5; size: NA; CDR3: CASSSGDRELPETQYF; DNA: TGTGCCAGCAGCAGCGGGGACAGGGAGTTACCAGAGACCCAGTACTTC
V: TRBV6-1; D: NA; J: TRBJ2-7; size: NA; CDR3: CASSDGSRYEQYF; DNA: TGTGCCAGCAGTGACGGGAGCCGCTACGAGCAGTACTTC
V: TRBV12-3/TRBV12-4; D: TRBD2; J: TRBJ2-5; size: NA; CDR3: CACGRWETQYF; DNA: TGTGCCTGCGGGAGATGGGAGACCCAGTACTTC
V: TRBV20-1; D: TRBD2; J: TRBJ2-5; size: NA; CDR3: CSARDLRGGTKETQYF; DNA: TGCAGTGCTAGAGATCTCCGGGGGGGGACCAAAGAGACCCAGTACTTC
V: TRBV19; D: NA; J: TRBJ2-6; size: NA; CDR3: CASSFVRGNSGANVLTF; DNA: TGTGCCAGTAGCTTCGTTAGGGGGAACTCTGGGGCCAACGTCCTGACTTTC
V: TRBV2; D: NA; J: TRBJ2-3; size: NA; CDR3: CASSARGAGRTDTQYF; DNA: TGTGCCAGCAGTGCCCGAGGTGCGGGGCGCACAGATACGCAGTATTTT
V: TRBV10-3; D: NA; J: TRBJ2-5; size: many; CDR3: CAIREGARNQETQYF; DNA: TGTGCCATCAGGGAGGGGGCGAGGAACCAAGAGACCCAGTACTTC
V: TRBV6-5; D: NA; J: TRBJ1-3; size: NA; CDR3: CASSLQGGGNTIYF; DNA: TGTGCCAGCAGCCTACAGGGAGGAGGAAACACCATATATTTT
V: TRBV20-1; D: NA; J: TRBJ1-2; size: few; CDR3: CSASTANYGYTF; DNA: TGCAGTGCTTCGACCGCTAACTATGGCTACACCTTC
V: TRBV6-1; D: NA; J: TRBJ1-5; size: few; CDR3: CASSERDRQHF; DNA: TGTGCCAGCAGTGAAAGGGACCGACAGCATTTT
V: TRBV27; D: TRBD2; J: TRBJ2-3; size: once; CDR3: CTSSLSRTSGGGTDTQYF; DNA: TGTACCAGCAGTCTCTCCCGGACTAGCGGAGGAGGCACAGATACGCAGTATTTT
V: TRBV27; D: NA; J: TRBJ1-4; size: few; CDR3: CASSLSGTANEKLFF; DNA: TGTGCCAGCAGTTTATCGGGCACGGCTAATGAAAAACTGTTTTTT
V: TRBV11-3; D: TRBD2; J: TRBJ2-1; size: NA; CDR3: CASSGAGQIDNEQFF; DNA: TGTGCCAGCAGCGGAGCGGGGCAGATCGACAATGAGCAGTTCTTC
V: TRBV29-1; D: TRBD1; J: TRBJ2-7; size: many; CDR3: CSVGGQGSSYEQYF; DNA: TGCAGCGTGGGGGGACAGGGGAGCTCCTACGAGCAGTACTTC
V: TRBV4-2; D: NA; J: TRBJ2-1; size: many; CDR3: CASSQDVSGNEQFF; DNA: TGTGCCAGCAGCCAAGATGTGTCGGGCAATGAGCAGTTCTTC
V: TRBV29-1; D: TRBD1; J: TRBJ2-7; size: NA; CDR3: CSVADRVTLYEQYF; DNA: TGCAGCGTTGCGGACAGGGTGACACTCTACGAGCAGTACTTC
V: TRBV6-2/TRBV6-3; D: NA; J: TRBJ2-2; size: NA; CDR3: CASSYWVLAGRTGELFF; DNA: TGTGCCAGCAGTTACTGGGTTCTGGCAGGAAGGACCGGGGAGCTGTTTTTT
V: TRBV24-1; D: NA; J: TRBJ2-7; size: NA; CDR3: CATSDPHGPGSSYNEQYF; DNA: TGTGCCACCAGTGATCCGCACGGTCCGGGAAGCTCCTACAATGAGCAGTACTTC
V: TRBV20-1; D: NA; J: TRBJ2-1; size: NA; CDR3: CSASSLGQGRDEQFF; DNA: TGCAGTGCTAGTTCCCTGGGGCAGGGCAGGGATGAGCAGTTCTTC
V: TRBV28; D: NA; J: TRBJ2-5; size: once; CDR3: CASSSMGNRAIETQYF; DNA: TGTGCCAGCAGTTCAATGGGCAACAGGGCCATAGAGACCCAGTACTTC
V: TRBV7-3; D: TRBD2; J: TRBJ2-3; size: NA; CDR3: CASSLGAGGTFSTDTQYF; DNA: TGTGCCAGCAGCTTAGGAGCGGGAGGGACGTTTAGCACAGATACGCAGTATTTT
V: TRBV14; D: NA; J: TRBJ2-3; size: NA; CDR3: CASSRDQGNTQYF; DNA: TGTGCCAGCAGCCGGGACCAAGGAAATACGCAGTATTTT
V: TRBV7-8; D: NA; J: TRBJ1-1; size: NA; CDR3: CASSSTQGNTEAFF; DNA: TGTGCCAGCAGCTCCACACAGGGGAACACTGAAGCTTTCTTT
V: TRBV7-2; D: NA; J: TRBJ2-3; size: many; CDR3: CASSLGGGSSTDTQYF; DNA: TGTGCCAGCAGCCTGGGGGGCGGGTCGAGCACAGATACGCAGTATTTT
V: TRBV2; D: TRBD1; J: TRBJ1-5; size: many; CDR3: CASSESGGENQPQHF; DNA: TGTGCCAGCAGTGAATCAGGGGGAGAGAATCAGCCCCAGCATTTT
V: TRBV11-2; D: NA; J: TRBJ2-1; size: NA; CDR3: CASSLDARVRGSSYNEQFF; DNA: TGTGCCAGCAGCTTAGATGCGCGGGTGCGGGGTAGCTCCTACAATGAGCAGTTCTTC
V: TRBV27; D: NA; J: TRBJ2-1; size: NA; CDR3: CASSPFERFAHNEQFF; DNA: TGTGCCAGCAGCCCTTTTGAGAGGTTCGCCCACAATGAGCAGTTCTTC
V: TRBV2; D: NA; J: TRBJ2-5; size: few; CDR3: CASSEARQGRGETQYF; DNA: TGTGCCAGCAGTGAAGCGCGTCAGGGGCGAGGGGAGACCCAGTACTTC
V: TRBV20-1; D: NA; J: TRBJ2-4; size: NA; CDR3: CSARDDKEGKNIQYF; DNA: TGCAGTGCTAGAGATGATAAGGAAGGCAAAAACATTCAGTACTTC